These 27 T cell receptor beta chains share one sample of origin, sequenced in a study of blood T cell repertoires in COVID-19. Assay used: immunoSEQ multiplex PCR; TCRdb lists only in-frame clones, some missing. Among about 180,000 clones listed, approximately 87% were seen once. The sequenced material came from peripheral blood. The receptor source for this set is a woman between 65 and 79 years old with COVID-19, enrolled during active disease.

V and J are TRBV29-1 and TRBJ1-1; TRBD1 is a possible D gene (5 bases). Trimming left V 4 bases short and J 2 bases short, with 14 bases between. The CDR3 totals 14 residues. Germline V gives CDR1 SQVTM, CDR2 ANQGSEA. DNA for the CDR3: TGCAGCGTTGCCTCTCAGGGTACCAACACTGAAGCTTTCTTT. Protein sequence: CSVASQGTNTEAFF.

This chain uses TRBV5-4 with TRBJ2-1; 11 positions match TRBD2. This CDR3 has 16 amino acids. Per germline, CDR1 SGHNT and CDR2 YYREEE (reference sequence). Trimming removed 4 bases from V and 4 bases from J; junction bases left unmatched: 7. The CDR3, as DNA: TGTGCCAGCAGCCAGATAGCGGGAGGGGGATACAATGAGCAGTTCTTC. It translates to CASSQIAGGGYNEQFF.

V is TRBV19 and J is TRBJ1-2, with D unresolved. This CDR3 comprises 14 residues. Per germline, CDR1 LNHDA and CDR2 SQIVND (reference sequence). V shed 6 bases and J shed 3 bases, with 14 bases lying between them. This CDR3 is CASRGEGFHYGYTF. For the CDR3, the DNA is TGTGCCAGTAGAGGAGAGGGCTTTCACTATGGCTACACCTTC.

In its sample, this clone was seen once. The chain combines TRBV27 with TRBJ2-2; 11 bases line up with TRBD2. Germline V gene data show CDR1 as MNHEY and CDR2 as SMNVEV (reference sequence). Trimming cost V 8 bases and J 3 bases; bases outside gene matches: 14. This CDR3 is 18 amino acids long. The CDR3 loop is CASASSKLAGADTGELFF. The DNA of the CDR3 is TGTGCCAGCGCGAGTTCGAAACTAGCGGGAGCTGACACCGGGGAGCTGTTTTTT.

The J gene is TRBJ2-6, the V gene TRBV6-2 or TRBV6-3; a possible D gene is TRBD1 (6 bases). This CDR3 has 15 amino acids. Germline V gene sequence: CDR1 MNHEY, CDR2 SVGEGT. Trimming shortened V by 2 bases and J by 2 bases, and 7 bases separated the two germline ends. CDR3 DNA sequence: TGTGCCAGCAGTTACGGGGGCGCTGGGGCCAACGTCCTGACTTTC. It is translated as CASSYGGAGANVLTF.

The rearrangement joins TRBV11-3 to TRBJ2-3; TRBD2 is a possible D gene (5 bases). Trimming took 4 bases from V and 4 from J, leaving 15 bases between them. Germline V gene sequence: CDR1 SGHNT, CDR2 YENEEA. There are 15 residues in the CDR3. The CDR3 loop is CASSSTDSWADTQYF. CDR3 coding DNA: TGTGCCAGCAGCTCAACGGACTCTTGGGCAGATACGCAGTATTTT.

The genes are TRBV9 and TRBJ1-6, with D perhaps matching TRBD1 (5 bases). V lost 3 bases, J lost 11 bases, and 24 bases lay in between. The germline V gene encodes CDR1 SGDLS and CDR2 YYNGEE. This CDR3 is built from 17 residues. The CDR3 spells CASSAGAGGAKSAPLHF. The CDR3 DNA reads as TGTGCCAGCAGCGCTGGGGCCGGGGGTGCGAAAAGCGCACCCCTCCACTTT.

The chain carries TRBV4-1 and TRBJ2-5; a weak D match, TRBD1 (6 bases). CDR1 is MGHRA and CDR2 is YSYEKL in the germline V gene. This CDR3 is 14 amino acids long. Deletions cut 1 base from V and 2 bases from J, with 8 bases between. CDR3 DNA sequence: TGCGCCAGCAGCCAAGGACAGGCTCAAGAGACCCAGTACTTC. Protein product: CASSQGQAQETQYF.

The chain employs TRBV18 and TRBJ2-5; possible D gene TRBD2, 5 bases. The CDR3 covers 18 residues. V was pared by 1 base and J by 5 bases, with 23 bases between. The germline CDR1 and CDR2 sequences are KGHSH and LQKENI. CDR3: CASSPLIVRVGGAETQYF. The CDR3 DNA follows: TGTGCCAGCTCACCACTAATCGTGAGGGTCGGCGGTGCGGAGACCCAGTACTTC.

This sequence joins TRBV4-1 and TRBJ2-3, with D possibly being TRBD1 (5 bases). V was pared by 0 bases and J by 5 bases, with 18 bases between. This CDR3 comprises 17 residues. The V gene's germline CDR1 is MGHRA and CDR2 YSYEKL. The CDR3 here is CASSQERASVRGDTQYF. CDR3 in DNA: TGCGCCAGCAGCCAAGAAAGGGCGTCAGTAAGGGGAGATACGCAGTATTTT.

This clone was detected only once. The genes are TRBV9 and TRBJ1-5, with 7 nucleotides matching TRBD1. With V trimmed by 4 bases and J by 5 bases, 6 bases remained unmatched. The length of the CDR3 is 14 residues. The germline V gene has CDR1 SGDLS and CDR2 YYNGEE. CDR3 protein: CASSPTDRYQPQHF. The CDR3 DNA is TGTGCCAGCAGCCCAACGGACAGGTATCAGCCCCAGCATTTT.

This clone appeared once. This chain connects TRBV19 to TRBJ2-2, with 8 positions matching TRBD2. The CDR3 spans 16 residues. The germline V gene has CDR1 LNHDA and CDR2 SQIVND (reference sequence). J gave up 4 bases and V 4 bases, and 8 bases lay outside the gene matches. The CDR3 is CASSTPAGRGTGELFF. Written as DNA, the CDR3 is TGTGCCAGTAGTACCCCCGCCGGGAGGGGCACCGGGGAGCTGTTTTTT.

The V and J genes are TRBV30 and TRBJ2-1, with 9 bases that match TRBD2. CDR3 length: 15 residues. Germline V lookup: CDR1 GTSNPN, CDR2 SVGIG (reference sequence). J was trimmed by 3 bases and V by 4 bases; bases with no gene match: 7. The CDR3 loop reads CAWTTSGQHYNEQFF. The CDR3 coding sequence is TGTGCCTGGACTACTAGCGGGCAACACTACAATGAGCAGTTCTTC.

CDR3 in amino acids: CASSLSGGRTEAFF. Here the CDR3 DNA reads TGCGCCAGCAGCTTATCAGGGGGCCGGACTGAAGCTTTCTTT. The rearrangement links TRBV5-1 to TRBJ1-1; 8 bases match TRBD1. Germline values: CDR1 SGHRS, CDR2 YFSETQ. The CDR3 extends over 14 amino acids. The V segment lost 2 bases and the J segment 5 bases; nucleotides outside the gene matches: 5.

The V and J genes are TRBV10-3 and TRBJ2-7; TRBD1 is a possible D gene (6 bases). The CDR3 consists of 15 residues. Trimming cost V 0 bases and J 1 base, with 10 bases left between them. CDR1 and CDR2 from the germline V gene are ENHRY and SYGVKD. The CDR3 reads CAISESKGQSYEQYF. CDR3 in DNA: TGTGCCATCAGTGAGTCGAAAGGACAGTCCTACGAGCAGTACTTC.

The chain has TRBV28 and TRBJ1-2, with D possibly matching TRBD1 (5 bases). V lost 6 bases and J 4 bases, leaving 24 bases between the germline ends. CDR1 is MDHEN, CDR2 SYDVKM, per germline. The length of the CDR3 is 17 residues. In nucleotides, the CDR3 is TGTGCCAGCAGCCCGTGGGGGGAGACAGAGCATAGCTATGGCTACACCTTC. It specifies CASSPWGETEHSYGYTF.

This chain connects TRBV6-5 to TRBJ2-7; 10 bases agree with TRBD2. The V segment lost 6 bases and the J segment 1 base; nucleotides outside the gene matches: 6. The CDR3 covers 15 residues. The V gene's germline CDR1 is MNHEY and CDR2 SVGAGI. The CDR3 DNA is TGTGCCAGCAGCCGTGGGACTAGCGCTTCCTACGAGCAGTACTTC. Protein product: CASSRGTSASYEQYF.

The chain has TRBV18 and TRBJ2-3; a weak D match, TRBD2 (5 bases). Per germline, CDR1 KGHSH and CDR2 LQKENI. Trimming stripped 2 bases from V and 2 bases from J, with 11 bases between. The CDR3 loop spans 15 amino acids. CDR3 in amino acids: CASSPMLANTDTQYF. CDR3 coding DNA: TGTGCCAGCTCACCAATGCTAGCAAACACAGATACGCAGTATTTT.

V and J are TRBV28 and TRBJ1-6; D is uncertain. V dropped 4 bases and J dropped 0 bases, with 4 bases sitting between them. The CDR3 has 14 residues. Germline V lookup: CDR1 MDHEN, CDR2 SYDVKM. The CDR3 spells CASSYGSYNSPLHF. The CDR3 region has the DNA TGTGCCAGCAGTTACGGCTCCTATAATTCACCCCTCCACTTT.

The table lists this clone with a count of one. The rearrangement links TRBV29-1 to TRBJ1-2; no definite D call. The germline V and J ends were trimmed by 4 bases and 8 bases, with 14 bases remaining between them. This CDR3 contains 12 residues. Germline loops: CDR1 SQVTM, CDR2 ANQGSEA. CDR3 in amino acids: CSVVDAPGGYTF. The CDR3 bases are TGCAGCGTTGTAGACGCCCCGGGGGGCTACACCTTC.

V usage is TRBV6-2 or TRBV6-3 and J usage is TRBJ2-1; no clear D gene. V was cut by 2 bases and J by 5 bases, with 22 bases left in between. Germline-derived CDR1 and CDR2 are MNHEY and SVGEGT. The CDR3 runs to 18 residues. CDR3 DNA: TGTGCCAGCAGTTACGATTTGGGTCGGCGAACTAATCACAATGAGCAGTTCTTC. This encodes CASSYDLGRRTNHNEQFF.

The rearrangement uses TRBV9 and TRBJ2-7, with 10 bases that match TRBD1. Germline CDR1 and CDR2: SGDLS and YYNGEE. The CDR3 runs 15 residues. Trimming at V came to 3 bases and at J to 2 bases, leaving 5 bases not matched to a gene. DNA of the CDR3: TGTGCCAGCAGCGCGGACAGGGGGGGAACCTACGAGCAGTACTTC. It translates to CASSADRGGTYEQYF. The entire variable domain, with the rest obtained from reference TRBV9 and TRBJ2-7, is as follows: DSGVTQTPKHLITATGQRVTLRCSPRSGDLSVYWYQQSLDQGLQFLIQYYNGEERAKGNILERFSAQQFPDLHSELNLSSLELGDSALYFCASSADRGGTYEQYFGPGTRLTVT.

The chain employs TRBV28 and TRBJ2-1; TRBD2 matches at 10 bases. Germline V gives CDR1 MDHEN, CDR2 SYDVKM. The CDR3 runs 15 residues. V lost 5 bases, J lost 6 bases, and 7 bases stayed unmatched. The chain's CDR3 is CASSLSGRGGNEQFF. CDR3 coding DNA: TGTGCCAGCAGTCTCAGCGGGAGGGGGGGCAATGAGCAGTTCTTC.

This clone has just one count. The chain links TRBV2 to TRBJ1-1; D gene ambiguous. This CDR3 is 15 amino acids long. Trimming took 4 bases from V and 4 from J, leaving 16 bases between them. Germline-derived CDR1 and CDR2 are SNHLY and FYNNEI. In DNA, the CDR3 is TGTGCCAGCAGTGCCCGGGGAGGTGGTAGCACTGAAGCTTTCTTT. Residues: CASSARGGGSTEAFF.

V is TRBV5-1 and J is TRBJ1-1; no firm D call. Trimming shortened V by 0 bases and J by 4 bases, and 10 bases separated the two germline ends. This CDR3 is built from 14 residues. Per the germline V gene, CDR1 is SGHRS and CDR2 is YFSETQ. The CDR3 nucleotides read TGCGCCAGCAGCTTGGAAATCATCGGCACTGAAGCTTTCTTT. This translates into CASSLEIIGTEAFF. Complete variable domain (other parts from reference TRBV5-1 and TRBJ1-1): KAGVTQTPRYLIKTRGQQVTLSCSPISGHRSVSWYQQTPGQGLQFLFEYFSETQRNKGNFPGRFSGRQFSNSRSEMNVSTLELGDSALYLCASSLEIIGTEAFFGQGTRLTVV.

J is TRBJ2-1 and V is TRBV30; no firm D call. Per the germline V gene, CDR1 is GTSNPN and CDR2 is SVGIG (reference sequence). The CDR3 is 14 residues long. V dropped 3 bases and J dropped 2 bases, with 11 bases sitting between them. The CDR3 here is CAWRREAPYNEQFF. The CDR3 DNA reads TGTGCCTGGAGACGCGAGGCGCCCTACAATGAGCAGTTCTTC. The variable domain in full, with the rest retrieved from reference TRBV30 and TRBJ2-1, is SQTIHQWPATLVQPVGSPLSLECTVEGTSNPNLYWYRQAAGRGLQLLFYSVGIGQISSEVPQNLSASRPQDRQFILSSKKLLLSDSGFYLCAWRREAPYNEQFFGPGTRLTVL.

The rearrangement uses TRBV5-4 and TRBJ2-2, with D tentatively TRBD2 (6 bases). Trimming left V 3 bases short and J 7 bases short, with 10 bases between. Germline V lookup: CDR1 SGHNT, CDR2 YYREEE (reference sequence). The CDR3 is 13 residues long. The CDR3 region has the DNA TGTGCCAGCAGCTGGGGGGACGGCGGGGAGCTGTTTTTT. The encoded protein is CASSWGDGGELFF.